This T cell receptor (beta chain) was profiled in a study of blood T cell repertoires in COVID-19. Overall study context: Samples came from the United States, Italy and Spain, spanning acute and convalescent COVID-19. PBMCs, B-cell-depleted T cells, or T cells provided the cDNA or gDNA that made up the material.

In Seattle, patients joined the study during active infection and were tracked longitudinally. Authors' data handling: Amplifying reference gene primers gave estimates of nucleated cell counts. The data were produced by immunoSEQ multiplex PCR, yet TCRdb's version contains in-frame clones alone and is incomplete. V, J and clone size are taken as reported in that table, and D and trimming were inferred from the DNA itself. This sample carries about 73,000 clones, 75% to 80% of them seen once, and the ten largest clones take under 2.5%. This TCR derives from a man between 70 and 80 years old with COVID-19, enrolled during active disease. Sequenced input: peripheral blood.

The CDR3 reads CASSVGRGYGYTF. In DNA, the CDR3 is TGTGCCAGCAGCGTAGGGAGGGGCTATGGCTACACCTTC. V is TRBV9 and J is TRBJ1-2, with D tentatively TRBD1 (5 bases). CDR3 length: 13 residues. Deletions cut 0 bases from V and 4 bases from J, with 7 bases between. The germline V gene encodes CDR1 SGDLS and CDR2 YYNGEE.